The rows below give T cell receptor beta chains drawn from one sample of a study of T cell responses to AZD1222 COVID-19 vaccine. Repertoires were generated with immunoSEQ multiplex PCR, while TCRdb's copy carries only in-frame clones and drops some. The table lists some 67,000 clones, roughly four fifths of them singletons. This specimen was peripheral blood, taken 28 days after the second AZD1222 dose. These receptors came from an adult who received the AZD1222 COVID-19 vaccine. Each CDR3 is given with its conserved first and last residue.

v_call cdr3_length cdr3_aa
TRBV7-8 14 CASSLGLGVYEQYF
TRBV30 13 CAWSVGLNSPLHF
TRBV7-2 15 CASSLRQGAGSPLHF
TRBV9 13 CASSVGNTGELFF
TRBV13 13 CASSFLTGDTQYF
TRBV11-2 16 CASSPTSDRAKNIQYF
TRBV29-1 14 CSVRQGQGVNEQFF
TRBV12-3/TRBV12-4 13 CASSFQGATPLHF
TRBV19 14 CASSIDGDGQPQHF
TRBV24-1 14 CATSGRGSNQPQHF
TRBV7-2 13 CASSLRPANEQFF
TRBV27 15 CASSPFTGTGGEQYF
TRBV5-1 15 CASSSVDRGNTEAFF
TRBV5-4 15 CASSFWRGGPNEQFF
TRBV2 15 CASSRRAGGQETQYF
TRBV2 14 CASMVLVAGDSQFF
TRBV6-6 15 CASSYSATGHQPQHF
TRBV6-5 12 CASSYLASPLHF
TRBV6-6 14 CASSYSSSLETQYF
TRBV28 16 CASSFRLPGSGSPLHF
TRBV19 16 CASSPPRAGGHTEAFF
TRBV29-1 14 CSVGQGDPTGELFF
TRBV24-1 15 CATSNYRVNTGELFF
TRBV7-9 15 CASSLTAEYNSPLHF
TRBV27 14 CASSKGGQNGGLFF
TRBV12-5 14 CASGLGTEGTEAFF
TRBV27 17 CASSPSRQGSGNSPLHF
TRBV9 13 CASSVSDAYEQYF
TRBV27 14 CASSPTGLRTEAFF
TRBV19 15 CASSIPGLSNQPQHF
TRBV11-2 17 CASSTPRQGKRNYGYTF
TRBV24-1 16 CATSDIWQGRNHEQYF
TRBV27 18 CASSSRGRGFSGANVLTF
TRBV9 17 CASSPRLAGINPYEQYF
TRBV19 14 CASKRGGSTDTQYF
TRBV2 17 CASSMLTGVRLYNEQFF
TRBV7-6 17 CASSLASEGQGFEKLFF
TRBV4-3 16 CASSQGWTDSTDTQYF
TRBV7-8 15 CASSLGSGTAYEQYF
TRBV7-2 18 CASSLGSGGHNSADTQYF
TRBV2 19 CASSARPGLAGGAYNEQFF
TRBV6-1 15 CASSAAEGSTYEQYF
TRBV28 17 CASSLHPSGFSGNTIYF
TRBV24-1 15 CATSDPTGDNYGYTF
TRBV11-2 14 CASSQEAGSGKLFF
TRBV3-1/TRBV3-2 15 CASSQDLRNNQPQHF
TRBV7-9 13 CASSLEGSTEAFF
TRBV19 16 CASSMPPGAGNTEAFF
TRBV3-1/TRBV3-2 16 CASSQPYRGNIGELFF
TRBV28 12 CASSFPNYGYTF
TRBV6-1 12 CASSERGAEAFF
TRBV2 14 CASSEVLGTGEAFF
TRBV7-8 14 CASSSPGGFWGYTF
TRBV2 13 CASSDLTADTQYF
TRBV20-1 11 CSRSGANVLTF